The 19 T cell receptor beta chains below were found in one sample sequenced in a study of blood T cell repertoires in COVID-19. Data came from immunoSEQ multiplex PCR; TCRdb stores just in-frame clones and leaves some out. The sample records fewer than 200,000 clones, 70% to 85% being singletons. Sequenced: peripheral blood. The receptors originated from a man aged 60 to 69 who had recovered from COVID-19.

The rearrangement uses TRBV4-2 and TRBJ2-5; D possibly corresponds to TRBD1 (6 bases). The ends were cut back, 3 bases at V and 3 bases at J, with 11 bases in the middle. Germline V gene data show CDR1 as LGHNA and CDR2 as YNFKEQ. The CDR3 loop spans 14 amino acids. The CDR3 here is CASSQGAREETQYF. CDR3 bases: TGTGCCAGCAGCCAGGGGGCTCGGGAAGAGACCCAGTACTTC.

CDR3 sequence reads: CASAQGANYGYTF. As DNA, the CDR3 is TGTGCCAGCGCTCAGGGTGCTAACTATGGCTACACCTTC. The gene calls are TRBV12-3 or TRBV12-4 and TRBJ1-2; a possible D gene is TRBD1 (5 bases). V dropped 8 bases and J dropped 0 bases, with 10 bases sitting between them. The CDR3 spans 13 residues.

The chain is built from TRBV10-3 and TRBJ1-1; D is perhaps TRBD1 (6 bases). Germline V gene lookup returns CDR1 ENHRY and CDR2 SYGVKD. V lost 2 bases, J lost 0 bases, and 13 bases lay in between. The CDR3 spans 16 residues. The CDR3, as DNA: TGTGCCATCAGTGAGAGGGGGGGGGAGGTGAACACTGAAGCTTTCTTT. Translation gives CAISERGGEVNTEAFF.

The genes are TRBV5-1 and TRBJ1-2; maybe TRBD1 (6 bases). The V end was cut by 2 bases, the J end by 6 bases, with 23 bases between. This CDR3 region has 17 residues. CDR1 is SGHRS, CDR2 YFSETQ, per germline. In DNA, the CDR3 is TGCGCCAGCAGCTTCTCGACAGGACTAGGGGCGATGGATGGCTACACCTTC. Its protein is CASSFSTGLGAMDGYTF.

This rearrangement joins TRBV3-1 (or the pseudogene TRBV3-2) to TRBJ1-6; TRBD1 aligns across 8 bases. The length of the CDR3 is 15 residues. CDR1 is LGHDT, CDR2 YNNKEL, per germline (reference sequence). After removal of 5 bases from V and 7 bases from J, the junction contained 7 bases not matched to a gene. CDR3: CASSEGTGQNSPLHF. The CDR3 DNA reads TGTGCCAGCAGCGAGGGGACAGGCCAAAATTCACCCCTCCACTTT.

The CDR3 reads CASSESFSGIEGYTF. The DNA of the CDR3 is TGTGCCAGCAGTGAATCTTTTTCGGGGATAGAAGGCTACACCTTC. The V call is TRBV6-1, the J call TRBJ1-2; D not resolved. Per germline, CDR1 MNHNS and CDR2 SASEGT. The CDR3 totals 15 residues. V lost 2 bases, J lost 8 bases, and 18 bases lay in between.

CDR3 bases: TGTGCCACCAGTGGGGACTCAACTAATGAAAAACTGTTTTTT. Protein: CATSGDSTNEKLFF. The chain joins TRBV24-1 to TRBJ1-4, with D possibly matching TRBD1 (5 bases). CDR3 length: 14 amino acids. V lost 5 bases and J lost 0, with 6 bases in between. Germline CDR1 and CDR2: KGHDR and SFDVKD.

This chain uses TRBV19 with TRBJ1-1; no definite D call. The CDR3 is 14 residues long. From germline, CDR1 is LNHDA and CDR2 SQIVND (reference sequence). The V and J ends lost 2 bases and 4 bases respectively, with 11 bases between them. Here the CDR3 reads CASSISAEGTEAFF. For the CDR3, the DNA is TGTGCCAGTAGTATATCAGCAGAGGGCACTGAAGCTTTCTTT.

This clone is a singleton in its sample. The gene calls are TRBV6-6 and TRBJ1-1; 10 nucleotides line up with TRBD1. Germline assignment: CDR1 MNHNY and CDR2 SVGAGI (reference sequence). With 6 bases clipped from V and 11 bases from J, the junction kept 6 bases outside the gene matches. This CDR3 is 12 amino acids long. The CDR3 sequence: CASRGDRGYAFF. The DNA of the CDR3 is TGTGCCAGCAGGGGGGACAGGGGATATGCTTTCTTT.

This rearrangement joins TRBV18 to TRBJ1-3, with D hard to call. Per the germline V gene, CDR1 is KGHSH and CDR2 is LQKENI. Trimming shortened V by 10 bases and J by 4 bases, and 14 bases separated the two germline ends. The CDR3 has 13 residues. The chain's CDR3 is CATEVGGGNTIYF. The CDR3 bases are TGTGCCACCGAAGTTGGCGGCGGAAACACCATATATTTT.

This chain joins TRBV7-9 and TRBJ1-2; D is ambiguous. There are 12 residues in the CDR3. From germline, CDR1 is SEHNR and CDR2 FQNEAQ (reference sequence). The germline V and J ends were trimmed by 5 bases and 6 bases, with 10 bases remaining between them. CDR3 loop: CASSLRSDGYTF. The DNA of the CDR3 is TGTGCCAGCAGCCTTCGGTCTGATGGCTACACCTTC.

The chain has TRBV5-1 and TRBJ2-3; possible D gene TRBD2, 6 bases. The germline V gene has CDR1 SGHRS and CDR2 YFSETQ. V was cut by 4 bases and J by 0 bases, with 6 bases left in between. There are 13 residues in the CDR3. CDR3 nucleotides: TGCGCCAGCAGCGGGACTAGCACAGATACGCAGTATTTT. Its protein product is CASSGTSTDTQYF.

This sequence joins TRBV29-1 and TRBJ1-3; D not resolved. The CDR3 is 14 amino acids. V lost 4 bases and J 7 bases, leaving 17 bases between the germline ends. Germline loops: CDR1 SQVTM, CDR2 ANQGSEA. The DNA of the CDR3 is TGCAGCGTTGTGACGGACTCTTTAGGGAACACCATATATTTT. It is translated as CSVVTDSLGNTIYF.

This clone was detected only a few times. The chain couples TRBV5-4 to TRBJ1-6; 9 positions match TRBD1. The CDR3 extends over 15 amino acids. Germline lookup yields CDR1 SGHNT and CDR2 YYREEE (reference sequence). V lost 1 base, J lost 10 bases, and 6 bases stayed unmatched. The CDR3, as DNA: TGTGCCAGCAGCTTGATGACAGGGGGTGGATCACCCCTCCACTTT. It encodes CASSLMTGGGSPLHF.

This clone was seen once. This chain links TRBV6-5 with TRBJ2-1; 8 bases agree with TRBD2. Per the germline V gene, CDR1 is MNHEY and CDR2 is SVGAGI. The V segment lost 7 bases and the J segment 6 bases; nucleotides outside the gene matches: 11. The CDR3 runs 15 residues. CDR3 nucleotide sequence: TGTGCCAGCAACAAAGAGGCGGGGGGACTCAATGAGCAGTTCTTC. Protein sequence: CASNKEAGGLNEQFF.

Note on this clone: The junction differs from germline at one of its ends, possibly a read error. The CDR3 bases are TGTGCTAGCAGCTTAGGGCGGGGGGGCTTCCAAGAGACCCAGTACTTC. Translation: CASSLGRGGFQETQYF. The chain is built from TRBV7-7 and TRBJ2-5, with 9 nucleotides matching TRBD2. The CDR3 totals 16 residues. CDR1 and CDR2 (germline): SSHAT, FNYEAQ (reference sequence).

This chain links TRBV3-1 (or the pseudogene TRBV3-2) with TRBJ2-6; 10 bases match TRBD1. Germline V CDR1 and CDR2: LGHDT, YNNKEL (reference sequence). J gave up 4 bases and V 0 bases, and 9 bases lay outside the gene matches. The length of the CDR3 is 19 residues. The CDR3 DNA sequence: TGTGCCAGCAGCCAAGAGACAGGGGGCTCCCTCCGGGGGGCCAACGTCCTGACTTTC. Protein: CASSQETGGSLRGANVLTF.

This clone was seen a few times. V usage is TRBV30 and J usage is TRBJ1-5; D is unclear. The CDR3 is 14 amino acids. The germline V gene has CDR1 GTSNPN and CDR2 SVGIG (reference sequence). V shed 2 bases and J shed 1 base, with 9 bases lying between them. CDR3 nucleotide sequence: TGTGCCTGGAGTCTGGGGAGAAGCAATCAGCCCCAGCATTTT. Translation gives CAWSLGRSNQPQHF.

The gene calls are TRBV20-1 and TRBJ2-1; possibly TRBD2 for D (6 bases). The CDR3 covers 17 residues. V lost 3 bases and J 3 bases, leaving 21 bases between the germline ends. Germline V lookup: CDR1 DFQATT, CDR2 SNEGSKA (reference sequence). CDR3 protein: CSASAYHLTGSYNEQFF. DNA of the CDR3: TGCAGTGCTAGTGCTTACCATCTGACCGGGAGCTACAATGAGCAGTTCTTC.